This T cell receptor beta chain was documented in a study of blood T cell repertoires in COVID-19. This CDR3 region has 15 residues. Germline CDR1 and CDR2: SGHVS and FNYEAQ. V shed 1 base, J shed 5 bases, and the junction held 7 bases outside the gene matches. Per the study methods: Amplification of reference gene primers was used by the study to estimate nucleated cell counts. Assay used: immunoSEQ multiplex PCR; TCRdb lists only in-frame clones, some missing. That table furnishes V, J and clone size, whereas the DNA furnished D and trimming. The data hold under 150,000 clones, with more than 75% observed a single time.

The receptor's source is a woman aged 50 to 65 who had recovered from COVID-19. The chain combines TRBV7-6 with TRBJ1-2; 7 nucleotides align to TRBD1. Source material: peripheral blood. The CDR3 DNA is TGTGCCAGCAGCTTAGGGGACAGCCCGGATTATGGCTACACCTTC. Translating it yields CASSLGDSPDYGYTF.